Listed below are T cell receptor beta chains from one sample, sequenced in a study of blood T cell repertoires in COVID-19. The protocol was immunoSEQ multiplex PCR, while the TCRdb copy is restricted to in-frame clones and leaves out a portion. This sample has over 95,000 clones, with around 89% found just once. The sample consisted of peripheral blood. These receptors were taken from a woman aged 45-65 years with acute or convalescent COVID-19. Both conserved end residues are part of each CDR3. A D gene is named only where the DNA matches it firmly. The listing skips clone size in some rows; elsewhere it reads once, few, many or a size class.

size | D | J | V | CDR3 | DNA
- | - | TRBJ2-2 | TRBV19 | CASSKKQDYTGELFF | TGTGCCAGTAGTAAAAAACAGGATTACACCGGGGAGCTGTTTTTT
- | - | TRBJ1-2 | TRBV28 | CASAGGTPIYGYTF | TGTGCCAGCGCTGGGGGGACCCCGATTTATGGCTACACCTTC
once | - | TRBJ2-3 | TRBV28 | CASTSMSGFKYF | TGTGCCAGCACTTCTATGTCGGGATTCAAGTATTTT
- | TRBD1 | TRBJ1-1 | TRBV15 | CATSRGGTGTPEAFF | TGTGCCACCAGCAGGGGTGGGACAGGGACTCCTGAAGCTTTCTTT
few | TRBD1 | TRBJ1-2 | TRBV28 | CASSLGAGGGYGYTF | TGTGCCAGCAGTTTAGGGGCAGGGGGAGGCTATGGCTACACCTTC
- | TRBD2 | TRBJ2-1 | TRBV6-2/TRBV6-3 | CASSYPGLAYNEQFF | TGTGCCAGCAGTTACCCCGGACTAGCTTACAATGAGCAGTTCTTC
once | - | TRBJ1-1 | TRBV6-5 | CASTRSRGKGTEAFF | TGTGCCAGCACCAGAAGCAGGGGCAAGGGCACTGAAGCTTTCTTT
- | TRBD2 | TRBJ2-7 | TRBV7-8 | CASSLLSGRRDSEQYF | TGTGCCAGCAGCTTATTGTCCGGGAGGCGGGATAGCGAGCAGTACTTC
- | - | TRBJ1-1 | TRBV2 | CASRGRGVTEAFF | TGTGCCAGCAGGGGCAGGGGAGTCACTGAAGCTTTCTTT
- | - | TRBJ2-1 | TRBV12-5 | CASKPAGAYNEQFF | TGTGCTAGTAAACCTGCAGGGGCGTACAATGAGCAGTTCTTC
- | TRBD1 | TRBJ1-4 | TRBV4-1 | CASSSLKQGVGEKLFF | TGCGCCAGCAGTTCACTAAAACAGGGGGTTGGGGAAAAACTGTTTTTT
- | TRBD1 | TRBJ2-1 | TRBV2 | CASGTGFNEQFF | TGTGCCAGCGGGACAGGCTTTAATGAGCAGTTCTTC
- | - | TRBJ2-7 | TRBV3-1/TRBV3-2 | CASRPGEDPSYEQYF | TGTGCCAGCAGACCCGGGGAAGATCCCTCCTACGAGCAGTACTTC
- | - | TRBJ2-3 | TRBV11-3 | CASGRGATDTQYF | TGTGCCAGCGGCCGGGGGGCCACAGATACGCAGTATTTT
- | TRBD1 | TRBJ1-6 | TRBV10-3 | CAISEDTGGSSPLHF | TGTGCCATCAGTGAGGATACAGGGGGGAGTTCACCCCTCCACTTT
- | - | TRBJ1-2 | TRBV19 | CASSIGQGYGYTF | TGTGCCAGTAGTATAGGCCAGGGCTATGGCTACACCTTC
- | - | TRBJ1-5 | TRBV12-3/TRBV12-4 | CASSSYSNQPQHF | TGTGCCAGCAGTTCCTATAGCAATCAGCCCCAGCATTTT
- | - | TRBJ1-3 | TRBV5-1 | CASSPRSGTGNTIYF | TGCGCCAGCAGCCCGAGGTCGGGTACAGGAAACACCATATATTTT
- | TRBD1 | TRBJ2-7 | TRBV11-2 | CASSPDRGATYEQYF | TGTGCCAGCAGCCCAGACAGGGGAGCAACCTACGAGCAGTACTTC
- | - | TRBJ2-1 | TRBV6-2/TRBV6-3 | CASSYSIGTSSYNEQFF | TGTGCCAGCAGTTACTCTATAGGGACAAGCTCCTACAATGAGCAGTTCTTC
- | - | TRBJ2-7 | TRBV30 | CAWSRGQGFNNYEQYF | TGTGCCTGGAGTCGCGGCCAGGGGTTCAACAACTACGAGCAGTACTTC
- | - | TRBJ1-2 | TRBV3-1/TRBV3-2 | CASSQDGVIGGYTF | TGTGCCAGCAGCCAAGACGGGGTGATTGGGGGCTACACCTTC
- | - | TRBJ1-1 | TRBV19 | CASTPGPNTEAFF | TGTGCCAGTACCCCTGGGCCTAACACTGAAGCTTTCTTT
- | TRBD1 | TRBJ2-5 | TRBV6-5 | CASSYGGQLKTQYF | TGTGCCAGCAGTTACGGGGGACAGCTTAAGACCCAGTACTTC
- | TRBD1 | TRBJ1-5 | TRBV5-6 | CASSSDRGGISNQPQHF | TGTGCCAGCAGCTCCGACAGGGGGGGAATTAGCAATCAGCCCCAGCATTTT
- | TRBD1 | TRBJ1-2 | TRBV10-3 | CAISESTGKGYGYTF | TGTGCCATCAGTGAGTCGACAGGGAAGGGCTATGGCTACACCTTC
once | TRBD2 | TRBJ2-3 | TRBV19 | CASSTTSGGANTQYF | TGTGCCAGTAGTACCACTAGCGGGGGGGCAAATACGCAGTATTTT
few | TRBD1 | TRBJ1-2 | TRBV3-1/TRBV3-2 | CASSHRDRGHGYTF | TGTGCCAGCAGCCACCGGGACAGGGGGCATGGCTACACCTTC
- | - | TRBJ2-2 | TRBV5-1 | CASSFAGLRSSGELFF | TGCGCCAGCAGCTTTGCGGGACTCCGATCCTCCGGGGAGCTGTTTTTT
- | - | TRBJ1-1 | TRBV10-3 | CAISESIGQHTSRAFF | TGTGCCATCAGTGAGTCGATCGGACAGCACACCTCAAGAGCTTTCTTT
- | - | TRBJ1-5 | TRBV7-9 | CASSLGRNGNQPQHF | TGTGCCAGCAGCTTAGGGAGGAATGGCAATCAGCCCCAGCATTTT
- | - | TRBJ1-1 | TRBV7-2 | CASSPAGNTEAFF | TGTGCCAGCAGCCCCGCAGGGAACACTGAAGCTTTCTTT
once | - | TRBJ1-2 | TRBV30 | CAWSYQGNDGYTF | TGTGCCTGGAGTTACCAGGGTAACGATGGCTACACCTTC
- | TRBD1 | TRBJ1-6 | TRBV11-1 | CASSVLQGGESPLHF | TGTGCCAGCAGCGTTTTACAGGGGGGAGAATCACCCCTCCACTTT
- | TRBD1 | TRBJ1-2 | TRBV7-9 | CASSWSAGGGYGYTF | TGTGCCAGCAGCTGGTCGGCAGGGGGAGGCTATGGCTACACCTTC
- | - | TRBJ2-1 | TRBV9 | CASSVEGTGGFSSYNEQFF | TGTGCCAGCAGCGTAGAAGGGACTGGGGGATTTAGCTCCTACAATGAGCAGTTCTTC
- | - | TRBJ2-7 | TRBV27 | CASSLVGQGIREQYF | TGTGCCAGCAGTTTGGTGGGGCAGGGGATAAGGGAGCAGTACTTC
- | - | TRBJ2-2 | TRBV19 | CASSIRGIGELFF | TGTGCCAGTAGTATCAGAGGCATCGGGGAGCTGTTTTTT
- | - | TRBJ2-5 | TRBV10-2 | CASEEGLGETQYF | TGCGCCAGCGAGGAGGGGCTTGGGGAGACCCAGTACTTC
once | - | TRBJ2-1 | TRBV7-8 | CASSLFGQYNEQFF | TGTGCCAGTTCACTTTTCGGACAGTACAATGAGCAGTTCTTC
- | TRBD1 | TRBJ2-5 | TRBV29-1 | CSVTPGQGPRETQYF | TGCAGCGTTACCCCGGGACAGGGTCCCCGAGAGACCCAGTACTTC
- | - | TRBJ1-1 | TRBV4-3 | CASSQEEADEAFF | TGCGCCAGCAGCCAAGAAGAGGCAGATGAAGCTTTCTTT
large | - | TRBJ2-2 | TRBV5-1 | CASSFFQGNTGELFF | TGCGCCAGCAGCTTCTTTCAGGGGAACACCGGGGAGCTGTTTTTT